This TCR beta chain was identified during a study of cytomegalovirus exposure and HLA in healthy donors. PCR employed 60 Vbeta and 13 Jbeta primers. Profiling relied on immunoSEQ multiplex PCR, and the TCRdb table lists in-frame clones only, not all of them. The sample lists 90,000 to 150,000 clones; 60% to 85% were seen once. Germline lookup yields CDR1 SNHLY and CDR2 FYNNEI. The CDR3 extends over 13 amino acids. Trimming pared 6 bases from V and 13 bases from J, leaving 21 bases between. The source of this sequence is a woman in her forties in good health and CMV-seropositive. V gene TRBV2 combines with J gene TRBJ1-2; unclear D gene. Sample: PBMCs. This chain's CDR3 is CASSTNLRPPRTF. The CDR3 DNA follows: TGTGCCAGCAGCACTAACCTAAGACCGCCCCGCACCTTC. Looking up the rest from reference TRBV2 and TRBJ1-2 gives the full variable domain: EPEVTQTPSHQVTQMGQEVILRCVPISNHLYFYWYRQILGQKVEFLVSFYNNEISEKSEIFDDQFSVERPDGSNFTLKIRSTKLEDSAMYFCASSTNLRPPRTFGSGTRLTVV.